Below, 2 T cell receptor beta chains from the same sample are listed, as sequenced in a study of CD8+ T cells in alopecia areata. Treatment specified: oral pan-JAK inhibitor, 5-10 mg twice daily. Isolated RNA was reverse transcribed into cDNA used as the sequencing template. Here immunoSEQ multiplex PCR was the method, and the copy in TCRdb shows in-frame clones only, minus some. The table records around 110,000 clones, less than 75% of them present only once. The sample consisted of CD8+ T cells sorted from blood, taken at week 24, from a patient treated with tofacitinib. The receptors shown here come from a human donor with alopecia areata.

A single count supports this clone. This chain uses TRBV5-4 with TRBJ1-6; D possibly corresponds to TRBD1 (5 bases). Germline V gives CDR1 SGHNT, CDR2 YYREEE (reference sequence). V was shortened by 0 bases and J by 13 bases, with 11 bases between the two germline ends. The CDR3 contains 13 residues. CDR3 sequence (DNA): TGTGCCAGCAGCTTGGCCGACAGAGAGCCCCTCCACTTT. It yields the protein CASSLADREPLHF.

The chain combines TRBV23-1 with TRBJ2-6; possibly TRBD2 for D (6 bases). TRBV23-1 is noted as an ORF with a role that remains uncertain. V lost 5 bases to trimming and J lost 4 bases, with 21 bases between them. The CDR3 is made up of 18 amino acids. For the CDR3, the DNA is TGCGCCAGCAGTGCCACGGGGGACTCGGGTGGCGGGGCCAACGTCCTGACTTTC. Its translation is CASSATGDSGGGANVLTF.